This T cell receptor beta chain was found in a study of T-cell memory formation after mild COVID-19. Study in general: Largely, the TCR clusters proved donor specific.

CDR3 length: 17 residues. V was shortened by 0 bases and J by 0 bases, with 14 bases between the two germline ends. Germline values: CDR1 MNHEY, CDR2 SVGEGT. In regard to this clonotype: Antigen unknown.

Constant-segment primers and 5'RACE yielded cDNA libraries for TCR alpha and TCR beta, each carrying sample barcodes and UMIs. Using its own MiXCR run on the 5' RACE reads, TCRdb lists one record per CDR3 protein. This sample has around 440,000 distinct CDR3 sequences, with around a sixth found just once. Study-wide findings and caveats: Clones shrinking from day 15 to 85 showed even CD4/CD8 mixes; later expanders tilted CD4+.

The chain recombines TRBV6-2 or TRBV6-3 with TRBJ1-1; tentative D call: TRBD1 (6 bases). The source material was PBMCs or a T cell subset sorted from them (not recorded which). The TCR sequence derives from an adult woman who had mild COVID-19 (a few samples of this study predate the infection). Cell type and time point are not known. The CDR3 nucleotides read TGTGCCAGCAGTTACTCATCGACAGGCGAGATGAACACTGAAGCTTTCTTT. It codes for CASSYSSTGEMNTEAFF.